At least ten counts were recorded for the clone carrying this T cell receptor beta chain. Its antigen is unknown. This entry belongs to a study of CD8 T cells in ankylosing spondylitis. Study-level points and caveats: Clones that were linked to disease were CD8+ and were relatively rare in peripheral blood.

Quantitative molecular-barcoded 5'-RACE generated the TCR beta libraries. A single record per CDR3 protein comes from TCRdb applying MiXCR to the 5' RACE reads. This sample yields 250,000 or so distinct CDR3 sequences, of which 15% to 20% are seen a single time; around 33% belongs to the top ten. V was clipped by 2 bases and J by 3 bases; unmatched bases: 3. CDR1 and CDR2 from the germline V gene are MGHRA and YSYEKL. The CDR3 has 14 amino acids. The clonotype originates from a male donor with ankylosing spondylitis or in good health (not recorded which). This rearrangement joins TRBV4-1 to TRBJ2-7; 8 bases are a match to TRBD2. The specimen sequenced was blood, either unsorted or a sorted T cell fraction (not recorded which). The CDR3 spells CASSQSGSIYEQYF. The CDR3 bases are TGCGCCAGCAGCCAAAGCGGGAGTATCTACGAGCAGTACTTC.